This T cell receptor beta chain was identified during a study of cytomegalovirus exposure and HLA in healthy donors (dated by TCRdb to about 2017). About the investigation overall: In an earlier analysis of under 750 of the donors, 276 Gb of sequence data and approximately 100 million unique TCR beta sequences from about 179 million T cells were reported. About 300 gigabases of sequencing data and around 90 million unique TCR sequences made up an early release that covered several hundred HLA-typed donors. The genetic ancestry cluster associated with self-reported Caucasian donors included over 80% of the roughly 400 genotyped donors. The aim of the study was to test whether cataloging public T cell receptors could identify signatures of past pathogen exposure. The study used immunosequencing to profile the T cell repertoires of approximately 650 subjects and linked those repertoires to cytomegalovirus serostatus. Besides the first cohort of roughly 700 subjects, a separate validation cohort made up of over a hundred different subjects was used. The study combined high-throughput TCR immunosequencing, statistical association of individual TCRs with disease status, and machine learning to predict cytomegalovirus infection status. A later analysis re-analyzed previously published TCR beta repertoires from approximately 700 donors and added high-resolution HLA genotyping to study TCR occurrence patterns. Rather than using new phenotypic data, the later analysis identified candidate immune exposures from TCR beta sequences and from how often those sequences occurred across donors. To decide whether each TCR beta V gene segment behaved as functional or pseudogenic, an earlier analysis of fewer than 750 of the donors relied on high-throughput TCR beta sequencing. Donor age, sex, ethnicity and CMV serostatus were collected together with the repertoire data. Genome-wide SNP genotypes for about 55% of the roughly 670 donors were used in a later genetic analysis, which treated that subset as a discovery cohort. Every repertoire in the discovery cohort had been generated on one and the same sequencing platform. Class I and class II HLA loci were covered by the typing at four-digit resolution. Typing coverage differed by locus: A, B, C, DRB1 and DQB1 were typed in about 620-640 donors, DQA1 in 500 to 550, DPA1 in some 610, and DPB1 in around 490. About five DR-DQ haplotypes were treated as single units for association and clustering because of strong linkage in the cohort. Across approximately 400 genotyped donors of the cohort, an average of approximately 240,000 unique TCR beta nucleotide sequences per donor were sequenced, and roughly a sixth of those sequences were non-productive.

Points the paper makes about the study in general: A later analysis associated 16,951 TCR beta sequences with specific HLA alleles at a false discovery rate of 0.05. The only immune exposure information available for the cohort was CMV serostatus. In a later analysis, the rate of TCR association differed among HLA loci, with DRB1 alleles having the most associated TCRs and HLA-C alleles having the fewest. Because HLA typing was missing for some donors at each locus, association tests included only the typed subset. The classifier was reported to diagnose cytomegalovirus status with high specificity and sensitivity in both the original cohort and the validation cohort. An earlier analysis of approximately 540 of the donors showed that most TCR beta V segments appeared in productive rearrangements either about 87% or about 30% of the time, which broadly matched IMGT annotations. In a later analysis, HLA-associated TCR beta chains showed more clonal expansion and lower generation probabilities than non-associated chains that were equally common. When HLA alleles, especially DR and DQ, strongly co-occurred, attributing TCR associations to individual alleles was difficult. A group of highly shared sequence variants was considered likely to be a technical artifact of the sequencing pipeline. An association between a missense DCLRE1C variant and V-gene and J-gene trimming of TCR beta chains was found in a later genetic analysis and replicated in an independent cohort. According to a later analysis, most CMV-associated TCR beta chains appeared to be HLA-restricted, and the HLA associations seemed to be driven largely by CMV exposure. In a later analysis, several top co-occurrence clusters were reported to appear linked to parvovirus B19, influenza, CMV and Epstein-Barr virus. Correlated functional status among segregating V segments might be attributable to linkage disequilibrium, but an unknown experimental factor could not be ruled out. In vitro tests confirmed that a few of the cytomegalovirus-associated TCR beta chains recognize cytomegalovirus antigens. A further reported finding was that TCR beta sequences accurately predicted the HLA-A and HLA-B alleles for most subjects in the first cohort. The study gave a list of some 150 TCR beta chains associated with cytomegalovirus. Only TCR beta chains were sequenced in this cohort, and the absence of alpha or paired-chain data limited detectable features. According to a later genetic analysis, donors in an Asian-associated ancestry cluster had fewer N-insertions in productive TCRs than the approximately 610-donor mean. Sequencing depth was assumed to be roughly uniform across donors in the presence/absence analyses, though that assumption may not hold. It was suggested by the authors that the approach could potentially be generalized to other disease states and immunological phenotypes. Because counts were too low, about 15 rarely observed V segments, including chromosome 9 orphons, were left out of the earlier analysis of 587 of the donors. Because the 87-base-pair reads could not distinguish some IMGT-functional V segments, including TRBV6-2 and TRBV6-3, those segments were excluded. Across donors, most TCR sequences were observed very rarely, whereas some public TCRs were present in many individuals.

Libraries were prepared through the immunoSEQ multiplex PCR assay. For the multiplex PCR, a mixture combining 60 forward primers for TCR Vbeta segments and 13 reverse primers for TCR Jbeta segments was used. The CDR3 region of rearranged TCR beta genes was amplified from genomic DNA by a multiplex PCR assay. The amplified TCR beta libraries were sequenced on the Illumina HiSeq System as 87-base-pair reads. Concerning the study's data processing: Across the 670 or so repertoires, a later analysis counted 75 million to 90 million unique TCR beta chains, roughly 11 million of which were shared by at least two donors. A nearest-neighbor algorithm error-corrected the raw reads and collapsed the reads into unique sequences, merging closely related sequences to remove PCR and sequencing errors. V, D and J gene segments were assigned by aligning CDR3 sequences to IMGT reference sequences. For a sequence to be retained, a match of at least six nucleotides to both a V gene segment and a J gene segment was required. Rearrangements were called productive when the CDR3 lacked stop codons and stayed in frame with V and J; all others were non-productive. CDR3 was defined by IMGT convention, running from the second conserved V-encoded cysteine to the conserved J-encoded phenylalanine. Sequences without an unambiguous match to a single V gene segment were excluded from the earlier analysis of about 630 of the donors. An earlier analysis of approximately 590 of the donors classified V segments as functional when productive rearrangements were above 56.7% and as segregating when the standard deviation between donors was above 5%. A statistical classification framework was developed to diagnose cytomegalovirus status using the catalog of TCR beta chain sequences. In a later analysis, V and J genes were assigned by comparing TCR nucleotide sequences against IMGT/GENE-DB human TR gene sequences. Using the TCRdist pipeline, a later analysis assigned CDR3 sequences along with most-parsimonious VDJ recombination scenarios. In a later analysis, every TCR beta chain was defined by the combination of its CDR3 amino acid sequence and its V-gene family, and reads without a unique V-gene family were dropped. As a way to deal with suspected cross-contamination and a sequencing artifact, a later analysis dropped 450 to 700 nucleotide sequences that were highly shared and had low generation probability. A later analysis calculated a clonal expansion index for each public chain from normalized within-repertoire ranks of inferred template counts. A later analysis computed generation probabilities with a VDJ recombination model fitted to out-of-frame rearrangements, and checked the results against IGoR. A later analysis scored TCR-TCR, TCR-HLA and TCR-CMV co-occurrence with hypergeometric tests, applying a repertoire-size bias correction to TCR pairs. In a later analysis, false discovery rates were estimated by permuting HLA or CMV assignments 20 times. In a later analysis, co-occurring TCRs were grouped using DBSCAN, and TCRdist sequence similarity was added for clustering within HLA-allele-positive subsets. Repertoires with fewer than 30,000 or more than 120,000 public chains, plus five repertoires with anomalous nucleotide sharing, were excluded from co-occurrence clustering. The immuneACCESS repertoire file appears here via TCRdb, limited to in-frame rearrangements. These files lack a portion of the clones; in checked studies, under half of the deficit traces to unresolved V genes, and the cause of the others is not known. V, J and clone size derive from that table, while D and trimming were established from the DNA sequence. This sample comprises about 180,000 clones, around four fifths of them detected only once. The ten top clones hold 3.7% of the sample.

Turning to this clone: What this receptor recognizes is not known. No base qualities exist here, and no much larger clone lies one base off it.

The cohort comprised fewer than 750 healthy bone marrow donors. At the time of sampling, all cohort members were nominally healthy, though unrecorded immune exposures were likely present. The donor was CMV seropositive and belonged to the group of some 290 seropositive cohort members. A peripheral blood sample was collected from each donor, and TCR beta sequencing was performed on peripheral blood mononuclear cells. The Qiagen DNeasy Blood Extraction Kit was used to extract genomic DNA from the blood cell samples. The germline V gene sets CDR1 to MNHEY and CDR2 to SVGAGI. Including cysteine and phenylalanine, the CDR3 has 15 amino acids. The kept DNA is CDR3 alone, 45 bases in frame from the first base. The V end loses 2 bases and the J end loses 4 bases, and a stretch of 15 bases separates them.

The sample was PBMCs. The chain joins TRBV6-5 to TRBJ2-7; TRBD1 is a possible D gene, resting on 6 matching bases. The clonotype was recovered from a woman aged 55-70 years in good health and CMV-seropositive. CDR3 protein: CASSYTSGALYEQYF. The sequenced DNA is TGTGCCAGCAGTTACACGTCAGGGGCCTTATACGAGCAGTACTTC.